What follows describes a single T cell receptor beta chain. Its cognate antigen is unknown. Only in-frame clones appear in the TCRdb table, and some are missing; sequencing was by immunoSEQ multiplex PCR. The top ten hold approximately 0.2% of the sample, which has about 89,000 clones, roughly 93% seen once. The source of the sample is a study of graft-versus-host responses after intestinal transplantation. The wider study: Anti-thymocyte globulin induction preceded roughly 3 years of tacrolimus and steroid maintenance in all recipients.

The clonotype comes from a human donor who was the organ donor for an intestinal transplant. The sample consisted of unstimulated CD4+ T cells sorted from spleen or lymph node cells, taken before transplant.

CDR3: CASSFESGRSSYEQYF. The CDR3 bases are TGTGCCAGCAGCTTTGAGTCAGGGCGGAGCTCCTACGAGCAGTACTTC. The genes are TRBV5-4 and TRBJ2-7, with D perhaps matching TRBD1 (5 bases). The CDR3 runs to 16 residues. Looked up from germline, CDR1 is SGHNT and CDR2 is YYREEE (reference sequence). V shed 2 bases and J shed 0 bases, with 15 bases lying between them.